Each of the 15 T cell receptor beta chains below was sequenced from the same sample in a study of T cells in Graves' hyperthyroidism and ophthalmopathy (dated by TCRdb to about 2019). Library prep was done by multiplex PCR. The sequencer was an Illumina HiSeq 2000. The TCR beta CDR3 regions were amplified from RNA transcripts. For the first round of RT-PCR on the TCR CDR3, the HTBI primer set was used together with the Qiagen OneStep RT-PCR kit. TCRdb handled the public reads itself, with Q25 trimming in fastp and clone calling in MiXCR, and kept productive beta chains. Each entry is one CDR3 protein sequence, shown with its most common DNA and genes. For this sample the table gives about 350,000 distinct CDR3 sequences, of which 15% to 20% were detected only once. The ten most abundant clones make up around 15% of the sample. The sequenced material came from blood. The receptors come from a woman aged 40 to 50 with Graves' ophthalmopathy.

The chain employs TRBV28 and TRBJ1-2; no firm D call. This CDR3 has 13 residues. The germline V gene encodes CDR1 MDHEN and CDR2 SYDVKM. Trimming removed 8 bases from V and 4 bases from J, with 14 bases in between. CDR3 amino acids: CASLSQVGYGYTF. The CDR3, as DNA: TGTGCCAGCTTGAGCCAGGTCGGCTATGGCTACACCTTC.

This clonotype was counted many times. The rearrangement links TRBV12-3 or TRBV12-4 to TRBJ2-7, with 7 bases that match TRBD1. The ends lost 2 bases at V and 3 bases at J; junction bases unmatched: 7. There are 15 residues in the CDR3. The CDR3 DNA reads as TGTGCCAGCAGTTTAATTACGGACAGGAACTACGAGCAGTACTTC. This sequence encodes CASSLITDRNYEQYF.

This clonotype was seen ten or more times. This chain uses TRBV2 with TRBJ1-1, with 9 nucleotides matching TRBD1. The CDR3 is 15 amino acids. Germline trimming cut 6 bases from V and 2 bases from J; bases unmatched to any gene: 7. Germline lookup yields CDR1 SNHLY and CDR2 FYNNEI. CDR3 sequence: CASSGTGWANTEAFF. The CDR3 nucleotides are TGTGCCAGCAGCGGGACAGGGTGGGCAAACACTGAAGCTTTCTTT.

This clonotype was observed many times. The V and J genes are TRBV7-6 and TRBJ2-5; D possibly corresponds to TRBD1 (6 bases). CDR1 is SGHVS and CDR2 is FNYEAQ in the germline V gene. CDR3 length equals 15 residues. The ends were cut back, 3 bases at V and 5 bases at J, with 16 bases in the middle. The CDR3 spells CASSLGHGLRETQYF. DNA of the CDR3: TGTGCCAGCAGCTTGGGACACGGGCTGAGGGAGACCCAGTACTTC.

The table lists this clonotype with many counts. CDR3 amino acids: CASSQATGGGNQPQHF. CDR3 bases: TGCGCCAGCAGCCAGGCAACAGGGGGCGGCAATCAGCCCCAGCATTTT. V gene TRBV4-3 combines with J gene TRBJ1-5, with 9 bases lining up with TRBD1. CDR1 is LGHNA and CDR2 is YSLEER in the germline V gene. Trimming took 3 bases from V and 2 from J; bases not matched to a gene: 5. This CDR3 region has 16 residues.

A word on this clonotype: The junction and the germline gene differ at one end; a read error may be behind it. CDR3 in amino acids: CASSLDRNRSAGELYF. DNA of the CDR3: TGTGCCAGCAGCTTAGATAGGAATAGATCAGCCGGGGAGCTGTATTTT. The V gene is TRBV11-2, the J gene TRBJ2-2, with D possibly TRBD2 on 5 matching bases. Germline V CDR1 and CDR2: SGHAT, FQNNGV. The CDR3 runs to 16 residues.

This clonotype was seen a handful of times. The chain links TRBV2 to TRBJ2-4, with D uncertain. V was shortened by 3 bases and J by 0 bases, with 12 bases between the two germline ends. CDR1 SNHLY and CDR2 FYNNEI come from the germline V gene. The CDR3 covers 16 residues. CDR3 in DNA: TGTGCCAGCAGTGATTCTGCGGCTGTAGCCAAAAACATTCAGTACTTC. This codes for CASSDSAAVAKNIQYF.

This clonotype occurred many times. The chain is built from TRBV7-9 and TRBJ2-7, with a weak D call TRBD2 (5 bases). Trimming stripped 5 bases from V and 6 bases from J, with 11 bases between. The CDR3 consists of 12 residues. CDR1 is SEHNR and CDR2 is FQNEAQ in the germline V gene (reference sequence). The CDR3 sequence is CASSPDGGEQYF. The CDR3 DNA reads TGTGCCAGCAGCCCTGACGGAGGCGAGCAGTACTTC.

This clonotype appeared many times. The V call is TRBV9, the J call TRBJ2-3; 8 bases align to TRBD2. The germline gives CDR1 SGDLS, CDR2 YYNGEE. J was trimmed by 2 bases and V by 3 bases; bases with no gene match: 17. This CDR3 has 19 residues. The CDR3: CASSGDGRAIAGNTDTQYF. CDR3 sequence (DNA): TGTGCCAGCAGCGGGGACGGTAGGGCTATAGCGGGGAACACAGATACGCAGTATTTT.

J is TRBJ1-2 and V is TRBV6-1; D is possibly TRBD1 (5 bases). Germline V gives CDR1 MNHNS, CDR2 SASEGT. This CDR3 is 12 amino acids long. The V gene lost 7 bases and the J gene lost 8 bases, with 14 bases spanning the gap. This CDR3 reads CASKDTTFGYTF. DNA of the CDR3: TGTGCCAGCAAGGACACCACTTTCGGCTACACCTTC.

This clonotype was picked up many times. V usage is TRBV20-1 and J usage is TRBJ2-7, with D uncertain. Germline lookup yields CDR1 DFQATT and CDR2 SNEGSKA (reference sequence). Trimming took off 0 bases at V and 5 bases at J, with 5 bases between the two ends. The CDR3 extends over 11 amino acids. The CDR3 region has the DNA TGCAGTGCTAGAGAGGTAAACGAGCAGTACTTC. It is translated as CSAREVNEQYF.

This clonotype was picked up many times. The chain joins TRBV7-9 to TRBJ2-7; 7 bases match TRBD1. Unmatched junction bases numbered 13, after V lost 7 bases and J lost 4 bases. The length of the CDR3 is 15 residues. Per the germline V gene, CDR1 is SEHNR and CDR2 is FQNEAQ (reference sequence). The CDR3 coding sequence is TGTGCCAGCACCATTACCGGGACAGTGCCATACGAGCAGTACTTC. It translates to CASTITGTVPYEQYF.

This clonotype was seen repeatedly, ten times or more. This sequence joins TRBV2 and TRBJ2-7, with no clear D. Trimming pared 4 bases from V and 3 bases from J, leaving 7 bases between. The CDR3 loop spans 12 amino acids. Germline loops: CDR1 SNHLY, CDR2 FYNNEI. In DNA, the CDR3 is TGTGCCAGCAGTGTGAACAGCTACGAGCAGTACTTC. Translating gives CASSVNSYEQYF.

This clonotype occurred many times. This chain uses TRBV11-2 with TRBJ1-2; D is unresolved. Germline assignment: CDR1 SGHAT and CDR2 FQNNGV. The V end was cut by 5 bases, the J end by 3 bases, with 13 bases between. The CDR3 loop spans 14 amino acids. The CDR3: CASSNVLDYYGYTF. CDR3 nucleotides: TGTGCCAGCAGCAACGTACTGGACTACTATGGCTACACCTTC.

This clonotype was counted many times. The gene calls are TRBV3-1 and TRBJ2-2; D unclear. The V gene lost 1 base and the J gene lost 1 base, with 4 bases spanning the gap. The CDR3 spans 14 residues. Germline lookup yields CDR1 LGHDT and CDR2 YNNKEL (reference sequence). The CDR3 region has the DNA TGTGCCAGCAGCCAAGTCGGGAACACCGGGGAGCTGTTTTTT. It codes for CASSQVGNTGELFF.